This TCR beta chain comes out of a study of shared clonotypes between healthy human individuals. The table came from immunoSEQ multiplex PCR; TCRdb's copy has only in-frame clones and leaves some out. Here the sample spans 2 million to 2.5 million clones, approximately 95% being singletons. The germline V gene has CDR1 SGHAT and CDR2 FQNNGV. V shed 5 bases and J 5 bases; nucleotides not matched to a gene: 10. The CDR3 sequence is 16 residues long. The TCR originated in a man between 18 and 29 years old in good health. Some clones in this sample may be carry-over from other donors' samples. Sequenced input: naive CD4+ T cells from PBMCs. This sample's subset: CD45RA+ positively selected. This rearrangement joins TRBV11-2 to TRBJ2-5; 11 bases align to TRBD2. CDR3 protein: CASSRQLAGVSETQYF. CDR3 sequence (DNA): TGTGCCAGCAGCCGCCAACTAGCGGGAGTTTCGGAGACCCAGTACTTC. Full variable domain (missing parts from reference TRBV11-2 and TRBJ2-5): EAGVAQSPRYKIIEKRQSVAFWCNPISGHATLYWYQQILGQGPKLLIQFQNNGVVDDSQLPKDRFSAERLKGVDSTLKIQPAKLEDSAVYLCASSRQLAGVSETQYFGPGTRLLVL.